Following are 18 T cell receptor beta chains from one sample sequenced in a study of cytomegalovirus exposure and HLA in healthy donors. Both 60 Vbeta primers and 13 Jbeta primers went into the PCR. The table came from immunoSEQ multiplex PCR; TCRdb's copy has only in-frame clones and leaves some out. The repertoire holds about 150,000 clones, with approximately 85% as singletons. The sample comprised PBMCs. Receptor source: a man aged 50 or older in good health and CMV-seropositive.

The J gene is TRBJ2-1, the V gene TRBV5-1, with 8 nucleotides matching TRBD2. The CDR3 spans 12 residues. CDR1 and CDR2 from the germline V gene are SGHRS and YFSETQ. The V and J ends lost 5 bases and 9 bases, in that order; junction bases with no gene match: 4. The CDR3 nucleotides are TGCGCCAGCAGTCTACTAGCGGCTGAGCAGTTCTTC. Translated: CASSLLAAEQFF.

In its sample, this clone was seen once. V usage is TRBV19 and J usage is TRBJ1-3; no clear D gene. The V end was cut by 6 bases, the J end by 3 bases, with 15 bases between. CDR3 size: 15 residues. CDR1 is LNHDA, CDR2 SQIVND, per germline (reference sequence). The CDR3 DNA reads TGTGCCAGTAGCCCTTCCGCGATTAATGGAAACACCATATATTTT. Its protein is CASSPSAINGNTIYF.

This clone was picked up one time. The V and J genes are TRBV5-6 and TRBJ2-7; 12 bases line up with TRBD2. The CDR3 spans 15 residues. CDR1 SGHDT and CDR2 YYEEEE come from the germline V gene. Trimming cost V 1 base and J 7 bases; bases outside gene matches: 6. The CDR3 region has the DNA TGTGCCAGCAGCTTGCTAGCGGGAGGGCCAGGGGAGCAGTACTTC. It is translated as CASSLLAGGPGEQYF.

V is TRBV5-6 and J is TRBJ2-3; 12 bases map to TRBD2. Germline CDR1 reads SGHDT; CDR2 reads YYEEEE. Trimming at V came to 4 bases and at J to 2 bases, leaving 5 bases not matched to a gene. The CDR3 loop spans 16 amino acids. In DNA, the CDR3 is TGTGCCAGCAGCCAACTAGCGGGAGGACTCACAGATACGCAGTATTTT. Translation gives CASSQLAGGLTDTQYF.

The rearrangement links TRBV7-9 to TRBJ2-3, with TRBD2 matching 14 bases. The junction had 1 base not matched to a gene; V was cut back by 3 bases and J by 2 bases. Per the germline V gene, CDR1 is SEHNR and CDR2 is FQNEAQ (reference sequence). The CDR3 is 16 residues long. Here the CDR3 reads CASSLGLAGATDTQYF. CDR3 nucleotides: TGTGCCAGCAGCTTGGGACTAGCGGGAGCCACAGATACGCAGTATTTT.

The chain uses TRBV28 and TRBJ2-7; D call uncertain. The CDR3 is 15 residues long. Germline CDR1 is MDHEN and CDR2 is SYDVKM. Trimming cost V 3 bases and J 2 bases, with 14 bases left between them. CDR3 in DNA: TGTGCCAGCAGTTTCGCGGCAGCTAACACCTACGAGCAGTACTTC. Translating it yields CASSFAAANTYEQYF.

A single count supports this clone. This chain joins TRBV27 and TRBJ2-7; 8 positions agree with TRBD1. This CDR3 has 14 residues. The J segment lost 7 bases and the V segment lost 3 bases, leaving 8 bases of the junction unmatched. The germline gives CDR1 MNHEY, CDR2 SMNVEV (reference sequence). The CDR3 nucleotides read TGTGCCAGCAGTTTTGGCGGACAGGGAAGAGAGCAGTACTTC. This sequence encodes CASSFGGQGREQYF.

The J gene is TRBJ1-6, the V gene TRBV28, with D maybe TRBD1 (6 bases). The CDR3 is 18 residues long. The V gene's germline CDR1 is MDHEN and CDR2 SYDVKM. Trimming left V 6 bases short and J 3 bases short, with 21 bases between. DNA of the CDR3: TGTGCCAGCAGCTCCCAATTGTCCCGGGACAACTATAATTCACCCCTCCACTTT. Translation: CASSSQLSRDNYNSPLHF. Together with reference TRBV28 and TRBJ1-6, the CDR3 gives the full variable domain: DVKVTQSSRYLVKRTGEKVFLECVQDMDHENMFWYRQDPGLGLRLIYFSYDVKMKEKGDIPEGYSVSREKKERFSLILESASTNQTSMYLCASSSQLSRDNYNSPLHFGNGTRLTVT.

The chain links TRBV10-3 to TRBJ2-2; 8 bases line up with TRBD1. The CDR3 spans 16 residues. V lost 6 bases and J lost 0; bases outside the gene matches: 6. CDR1 and CDR2 (germline): ENHRY, SYGVKD. CDR3: CAISRDRPANTGELFF. Here the CDR3 DNA reads TGTGCCATCAGCCGGGACAGGCCTGCGAACACCGGGGAGCTGTTTTTT.

This clone was observed once. The gene calls are TRBV28 and TRBJ1-2; a possible D gene is TRBD1 (6 bases). Germline V CDR1 and CDR2: MDHEN, SYDVKM. The CDR3 is made up of 16 amino acids. Trimming took 8 bases from V and 4 from J, leaving 23 bases between them. The CDR3 DNA reads TGTGCCAGCTGCCGCGACCGGGGGGGGCCTATCTATGGCTACACCTTC. Encoded protein: CASCRDRGGPIYGYTF.

This CDR3 is CASSQEGDRGFETQYF. In DNA, the CDR3 is TGCGCCAGCAGCCAAGAGGGGGACAGGGGGTTTGAGACCCAGTACTTC. The chain is built from TRBV4-1 and TRBJ2-5; TRBD1 agrees at 11 bases. With V trimmed by 0 bases and J by 5 bases, 5 bases remained unmatched. The germline V gene encodes CDR1 MGHRA and CDR2 YSYEKL. The CDR3 is made up of 16 amino acids.

The chain uses TRBV11-2 and TRBJ2-5; possibly TRBD1 for D (5 bases). In germline, CDR1 is SGHAT, CDR2 FQNNGV. The CDR3 has 14 amino acids. V was pared by 5 bases and J by 4 bases, with 14 bases between. The CDR3 DNA sequence: TGTGCCAGCAGCCCCCGTATTAGGGGAGAGACCCAGTACTTC. Protein product: CASSPRIRGETQYF.

The rearrangement uses TRBV5-8 and TRBJ2-5; 12 nucleotides agree with TRBD2. The CDR3 contains 15 residues. CDR1 is SGHTS and CDR2 is YDEGEE in the germline V gene. V lost 5 bases, J lost 2 bases, and 4 bases stayed unmatched. The CDR3 is CASSLGLAGQETQYF. For the CDR3, the DNA is TGTGCCAGCAGTTTAGGACTAGCGGGACAAGAGACCCAGTACTTC.

The chain has TRBV5-1 and TRBJ2-7, with 8 bases fitting TRBD2. CDR1 and CDR2 from the germline V gene are SGHRS and YFSETQ. After removal of 5 bases from V and 4 bases from J, the junction contained 11 bases not matched to a gene. The CDR3 totals 15 residues. CDR3 sequence: CASRSGGGGNYEQYF. The CDR3 nucleotides are TGCGCCAGCAGAAGTGGCGGCGGGGGGAATTACGAGCAGTACTTC.

The rearrangement joins TRBV27 to TRBJ2-1, with 8 bases that match TRBD1. V trimming: 1 base; J trimming: 6 bases; junction bases outside the gene matches: 8. Germline assignment: CDR1 MNHEY and CDR2 SMNVEV (reference sequence). The CDR3 consists of 16 residues. In DNA form, the CDR3 reads TGTGCCAGCAGTTTATTAGCGACAGGGACAGGCAATGAGCAGTTCTTC. Translated, it gives CASSLLATGTGNEQFF.

The chain recombines TRBV5-1 with TRBJ2-1; 9 bases map to TRBD1. Unmatched junction bases numbered 5, after V lost 2 bases and J lost 5 bases. The CDR3 totals 15 residues. Germline V gene data show CDR1 as SGHRS and CDR2 as YFSETQ. This CDR3 is CASSFAGTGNNEQFF. The CDR3 coding sequence is TGCGCCAGCAGCTTTGCCGGGACAGGGAACAATGAGCAGTTCTTC.

This clone was recorded a few times. J is TRBJ2-1 and V is TRBV5-4; 9 bases fit TRBD1. Germline CDR1 reads SGHNT; CDR2 reads YYREEE (reference sequence). The V gene end was trimmed by 0 bases and the J gene end by 6 bases; junction bases not matched to a gene: 10. There are 17 residues in the CDR3. CDR3 amino acids: CASSLAPGQGFSNEQFF. CDR3 nucleotides: TGTGCCAGCAGCTTGGCCCCGGGACAGGGTTTTTCCAATGAGCAGTTCTTC.

This sequence joins TRBV5-1 and TRBJ2-2; 10 positions match TRBD1. The germline gives CDR1 SGHRS, CDR2 YFSETQ. There are 17 residues in the CDR3. V lost 0 bases to trimming and J lost 6 bases; unmatched junction nucleotides: 8. The CDR3 DNA reads TGCGCCAGCAGCTTGGAATGGGGACAGGGGTCGGCCGGGGAGCTGTTTTTT. Translated: CASSLEWGQGSAGELFF.